These T cell receptor beta chains were read from a single sample in a study of early stage breast cancer tumors. Clones were sequenced by immunoSEQ multiplex PCR, and TCRdb holds only the in-frame ones, with some missing. The sample lists about 5,400 clones; almost 70% were seen once. The sequenced sample consisted of breast tumor tissue. These receptors were taken from a person between 55 and 69 years old with breast cancer. The conserved cysteine and the conserved F or W are not part of the CDR3 here. Each record gives: J gene, V gene, CDR3 protein.

>TRBJ2-7|TRBV9
ASSVGGGAGEQY
>TRBJ2-1|TRBV6-4
ASSDSTGAEYNEQF
>TRBJ2-3|TRBV10-3
AITVDTQY
>TRBJ2-3|TRBV7-3
ASSSGTRSDTQY
>TRBJ1-4|TRBV5-1
ASSTQQGSEKLF
>TRBJ1-4|TRBV10-3
ATSTGDKDEKLF
>TRBJ2-7|TRBV10-3
AISAVAGDLSYEQY
>TRBJ2-7|TRBV9
ASSVPPRDYEQY
>TRBJ1-2|TRBV29-1
SVEEDEGVYGYT
>TRBJ2-2|TRBV27
ASSLKPGAVTGELF
>TRBJ2-3|TRBV7-2
ASSLGGWGGTDTQY
>TRBJ2-4|TRBV9
ASSGLELAGSKNIQY
>TRBJ2-1|TRBV5-1
ASSLEQRGPSREF
>TRBJ2-3|TRBV6-5
ASTQPSTDTQY
>TRBJ2-7|TRBV28
ASSAKGGGYYEQY
>TRBJ2-3|TRBV15
ATSSTGLAAVASTDTQY